Here is one T cell receptor (beta chain) with its context. The CDR3 runs to 14 residues. This sample is drawn from a study of T cells in localized non-small cell lung cancer. The assay was immunoSEQ multiplex PCR, and TCRdb's table has in-frame clones only and misses some. The table lists approximately 20,000 clones, approximately 84% of them singletons, with more than 2% in the top ten. The TCR comes from a man aged 35 to 69 with stage I lung adenocarcinoma. The chain recombines TRBV12-2 with TRBJ2-2; the table gives TRBD2 as D, unverified against the DNA. TRBV12-2 is a pseudogene segment. Sample: peripheral blood, taken before any cancer treatment. CDR3 DNA: TGTGGAAGTCGAGGGACTAGAGACACCGGGGAGCTGTTTTTT. Its protein is CGSRGTRDTGELFF.